The 26 T cell receptor beta chains given below trace back to one sample, sequenced in a study of T cells in Graves' hyperthyroidism and ophthalmopathy. RNA transcripts provided the source from which TCR beta CDR3 regions were amplified. HTBI primers drove first-round RT-PCR of the TCR CDR3. Each CDR3 protein is one row after TCRdb ran MiXCR on the multiplex PCR reads. The sample lists a few hundred thousand distinct CDR3 sequences; about 20% were seen once. Specimen: blood. The receptors shown here come from a man aged 25 to 40 with Graves' ophthalmopathy.

The CDR3 sequence: CASWDPGVYGYTF. In DNA form, the CDR3 reads TGTGCCAGCTGGGACCCCGGAGTCTATGGCTACACCTTC. The J gene is TRBJ1-2, the V gene TRBV2; a possible D gene is TRBD1 (5 bases). Germline CDR1 and CDR2: SNHLY and FYNNEI. The CDR3 extends over 13 amino acids. Trimming took off 8 bases at V and 4 bases at J, with 14 bases between the two ends.

This clonotype was seen a handful of times. This chain links TRBV28 with TRBJ2-5, with 9 bases fitting TRBD2. J was trimmed by 0 bases and V by 3 bases; bases with no gene match: 5. CDR3 length: 16 amino acids. From germline, CDR1 is MDHEN and CDR2 SYDVKM. The DNA of the CDR3 is TGTGCCAGCAGTTTCCATAGCGGGAGTTACCAAGAGACCCAGTACTTC. Residues: CASSFHSGSYQETQYF.

The chain carries TRBV28 and TRBJ1-2; possible D gene TRBD1, 6 bases. Between the trimmed V and J ends, which lost 5 bases and 7 bases, there was a span of 20 bases. The CDR3 length is 15 residues. CDR1 and CDR2 (germline): MDHEN, SYDVKM. CDR3 residues: CASSTFGLGAGGYTF. The CDR3 nucleotides read TGTGCCAGCAGTACCTTCGGTCTGGGGGCGGGTGGCTACACCTTC.

This clonotype was seen repeatedly, ten times or more. The chain is built from TRBV3-1 and TRBJ1-5; D is ambiguous. The germline V gene encodes CDR1 LGHDT and CDR2 YNNKEL (reference sequence). The CDR3 loop spans 15 amino acids. Trimming took 4 bases from V and 3 from J, leaving 13 bases between them. CDR3 sequence reads: CASSRQFSPNQPQHF. The CDR3 DNA reads as TGTGCCAGCAGCCGCCAATTTAGCCCCAATCAGCCCCAGCATTTT.

This clonotype appeared many times. The V gene is TRBV6-1, the J gene TRBJ1-2; 7 bases match TRBD1. V dropped 4 bases and J dropped 6; count of bases not matched to a gene: 11. This CDR3 spans 15 amino acids. The germline V gene has CDR1 MNHNS and CDR2 SASEGT. The CDR3 is CASSAIAWTGDGYTF. The CDR3 nucleotides read TGTGCCAGCAGTGCCATCGCATGGACAGGTGATGGCTACACCTTC.

This clonotype was seen ten or more times. This chain links TRBV18 with TRBJ2-7, with TRBD1 matching over 8 bases. The trim removed 5 bases at V and 7 bases at J, leaving 7 bases unmatched. Germline lookup yields CDR1 KGHSH and CDR2 LQKENI. This CDR3 is built from 13 residues. Here the CDR3 reads CASSSGQGREQYF. CDR3 coding DNA: TGTGCCAGCTCATCCGGACAGGGTCGGGAGCAGTACTTC.

This clonotype has at least ten counts. The chain combines TRBV2 with TRBJ2-4; 8 bases are a match to TRBD1. The CDR3 covers 14 residues. J gave up 3 bases and V 3 bases, and 1 base lay outside the gene matches. CDR1 is SNHLY and CDR2 is FYNNEI in the germline V gene. CDR3 residues: CASSEDRVKNIQYF. For the CDR3, the DNA is TGTGCCAGCAGTGAGGACAGGGTCAAAAACATTCAGTACTTC.

The chain recombines TRBV24-1 with TRBJ2-7, with D possibly TRBD2 on 5 matching bases. Germline loops: CDR1 KGHDR, CDR2 SFDVKD. CDR3 length: 14 amino acids. V dropped 4 bases and J dropped 4 bases, with 13 bases sitting between them. The CDR3: CATSEGLPNYEQYF. The DNA for the CDR3 is TGTGCCACCAGTGAAGGACTCCCAAATTACGAGCAGTACTTC.

This clonotype occurred a few times. This chain uses TRBV12-5 with TRBJ2-1; TRBD2 matches at 7 bases. J gave up 6 bases and V 4 bases, and 9 bases lay outside the gene matches. From germline, CDR1 is LGHNT and CDR2 FRNRAP. CDR3 length equals 15 residues. In DNA, the CDR3 is TGTGCTAGTGGTTCACAGCGGGATGGGGGCAATGAGCAGTTCTTC. Protein product: CASGSQRDGGNEQFF. The full variable domain, rest sourced from reference TRBV12-5 and TRBJ2-1, is DARVTQTPRHKVTEMGQEVTMRCQPILGHNTVFWYRQTMMQGLELLAYFRNRAPLDDSGMPKDRFSAEMPDATLATLKIQPSEPRDSAVYFCASGSQRDGGNEQFFGPGTRLTVL.

This clonotype was observed at least ten times. The gene calls are TRBV11-3 and TRBJ1-1; 12 nucleotides match TRBD1. The J segment lost 0 bases and the V segment lost 4 bases, leaving 6 bases of the junction unmatched. From germline, CDR1 is SGHNT and CDR2 YENEEA. The CDR3 is 17 residues long. The CDR3 nucleotides are TGTGCCAGCAGCTCGAGGGACAGGGGGCCGATGAACACTGAAGCTTTCTTT. Translating it yields CASSSRDRGPMNTEAFF.

This clonotype was observed a handful of times. The chain uses TRBV2 and TRBJ1-5, with 9 bases fitting TRBD1. V was pared by 10 bases and J by 3 bases, with 10 bases of the junction left unmatched. The CDR3 consists of 15 residues. From germline, CDR1 is SNHLY and CDR2 FYNNEI. CDR3 nucleotide sequence: TGTGCCACCTCCCGGGACAGGGAGGACAATCAGCCCCAGCATTTT. It encodes CATSRDREDNQPQHF.

This rearrangement joins TRBV5-5 to TRBJ1-5; 7 nucleotides line up with TRBD1. The germline V gene has CDR1 SGHKS and CDR2 YYEKEE (reference sequence). The J segment lost 6 bases and the V segment lost 4 bases, leaving 4 bases of the junction unmatched. The CDR3 is made up of 13 amino acids. Here the CDR3 DNA reads TGTGCCAGCAGCCCAGAGGGGGCTCAGCCCCAGCATTTT. Amino acids: CASSPEGAQPQHF. The full variable domain, with the rest looked up from reference TRBV5-5 and TRBJ1-5, is DAGVTQSPTHLIKTRGQQVTLRCSPISGHKSVSWYQQVLGQGPQFIFQYYEKEERGRGNFPDRFSARQFPNYSSELNVNALLLGDSALYLCASSPEGAQPQHFGDGTRLSIL.

The chain couples TRBV2 to TRBJ2-7; D uncertain. Trimming left V 6 bases short and J 1 base short, with 7 bases between. This CDR3 region has 12 residues. CDR1 SNHLY and CDR2 FYNNEI come from the germline V gene. The CDR3 reads CASRGSSYEQYF. The CDR3 DNA reads TGTGCCAGCAGGGGTTCGTCCTACGAGCAGTACTTC.

This clonotype occurred once. The chain couples TRBV28 to TRBJ2-1; D is ambiguous. Deletions cut 6 bases from V and 8 bases from J, with 8 bases between. The CDR3 runs to 11 residues. CDR1 and CDR2 from the germline V gene are MDHEN and SYDVKM. CDR3 residues: CASRVQDEQFF. The CDR3 bases are TGTGCCAGCAGGGTTCAGGATGAGCAGTTCTTC.

At least ten counts were recorded for this clonotype. V usage is TRBV11-2 and J usage is TRBJ2-2; TRBD1 is a possible D gene (5 bases). The CDR3 is 16 amino acids. V lost 5 bases and J lost 4, with 17 bases in between. Germline V lookup: CDR1 SGHAT, CDR2 FQNNGV. CDR3 nucleotide sequence: TGTGCCAGCAGCCCCAACTTGCAGGGTCTCACCGGGGAGCTGTTTTTT. Protein sequence: CASSPNLQGLTGELFF.

This chain uses TRBV4-1 with TRBJ2-7; tentatively, D is TRBD2 (5 bases). Trimming took off 0 bases at V and 8 bases at J, with 20 bases between the two ends. CDR3 length: 16 amino acids. CDR1 and CDR2 from the germline V gene are MGHRA and YSYEKL. This CDR3 is CASSQDWSDSPRQQYF. CDR3 coding DNA: TGCGCCAGCAGCCAAGATTGGTCGGACTCGCCGCGGCAGCAGTACTTC.

At least ten counts were recorded for this clonotype. J is TRBJ2-1 and V is TRBV11-2, with 13 bases matching TRBD2. The CDR3 consists of 16 residues. Germline-derived CDR1 and CDR2 are SGHAT and FQNNGV. The junction had 6 bases not matched to a gene; V was cut back by 4 bases and J by 6 bases. The CDR3 loop reads CASSSILAGGPNEQFF. The CDR3 DNA reads as TGTGCCAGCAGCTCTATACTAGCGGGAGGGCCCAATGAGCAGTTCTTC. Variable domain in full (rest from reference TRBV11-2 and TRBJ2-1): EAGVAQSPRYKIIEKRQSVAFWCNPISGHATLYWYQQILGQGPKLLIQFQNNGVVDDSQLPKDRFSAERLKGVDSTLKIQPAKLEDSAVYLCASSSILAGGPNEQFFGPGTRLTVL.

The J gene is TRBJ1-1, the V gene TRBV29-1; 7 bases are a match to TRBD1. V lost 5 bases to trimming and J lost 0 bases; unmatched junction nucleotides: 3. CDR3 length: 13 residues. Germline V gives CDR1 SQVTM, CDR2 ANQGSEA. The chain's CDR3 is CSVQGGLNTEAFF. CDR3 nucleotides: TGCAGCGTTCAGGGGGGGCTGAACACTGAAGCTTTCTTT.

This chain uses TRBV27 with TRBJ1-5; 10 bases match TRBD1. CDR1 is MNHEY and CDR2 is SMNVEV in the germline V gene (reference sequence). The CDR3 contains 15 residues. V was clipped by 5 bases and J by 9 bases; unmatched bases: 10. DNA of the CDR3: TGTGCCAGCAGTGTAGGGACAGGGGATGATTGGCCCCAGCATTTT. It is translated as CASSVGTGDDWPQHF.

This clonotype came up a few times. This sequence joins TRBV6-1 and TRBJ1-5; D may be TRBD1 (6 bases). Germline V gene lookup returns CDR1 MNHNS and CDR2 SASEGT. The CDR3 has 14 amino acids. Trimming pared 4 bases from V and 4 bases from J, leaving 11 bases between. The CDR3 DNA sequence: TGTGCCAGCAGTGTCAGGGGCCTTAATCAGCCCCAGCATTTT. It codes for CASSVRGLNQPQHF.

V and J are TRBV2 and TRBJ2-2, with TRBD2 matching 9 bases. This CDR3 has 14 amino acids. The J segment lost 9 bases and the V segment lost 4 bases, leaving 6 bases of the junction unmatched. The germline gives CDR1 SNHLY, CDR2 FYNNEI. CDR3 protein: CASSALAGRRELFF. In DNA form, the CDR3 reads TGTGCCAGCAGTGCGCTAGCGGGAAGAAGGGAGCTGTTTTTT.

This clonotype was observed a few times. The chain carries TRBV24-1 and TRBJ1-2; D is ambiguous. This CDR3 comprises 12 residues. V was cut by 0 bases and J by 7 bases, with 5 bases left in between. Germline loops: CDR1 KGHDR, CDR2 SFDVKD. The DNA for the CDR3 is TGTGCCACCAGTGATTTGGGGCTTGGCTACACCTTC. This translates into CATSDLGLGYTF.

The chain has TRBV29-1 and TRBJ2-1, with 11 nucleotides matching TRBD2. V lost 6 bases and J lost 7; bases outside the gene matches: 11. Germline CDR1 reads SQVTM; CDR2 reads ANQGSEA. The CDR3 runs 15 residues. CDR3 sequence: CSVGPTSGMRNEQFF. CDR3 bases: TGCAGCGTCGGTCCGACTAGCGGGATGCGGAATGAGCAGTTCTTC.

A word on this clonotype: An end of the junction differs from the germline gene, which may be a read error. The chain couples TRBV4-2 to TRBJ1-4; D perhaps matches TRBD1 (6 bases). The CDR3 loop spans 16 amino acids. Germline-derived CDR1 and CDR2 are LGHNA and YNFKEQ. CDR3 sequence reads: CASSRTGTSFNGKLFF. In nucleotides, the CDR3 is TGTGCCAGCAGCCGCACCGGGACATCGTTTAATGGAAAACTGTTTTTT.

Only a few counts were recorded for this clonotype. The gene calls are TRBV10-1 and TRBJ1-1; 8 nucleotides match TRBD1. Looked up from germline, CDR1 is WNHNN and CDR2 is SYGVQD (reference sequence). The CDR3 is made up of 14 amino acids. V dropped 2 bases and J dropped 1; count of bases not matched to a gene: 0. CDR3 nucleotide sequence: TGCGCCAGCAGTGAGGGACAGGGGAACACTGAAGCTTTCTTT. This encodes CASSEGQGNTEAFF.

The table lists this clonotype with a few counts. The chain uses TRBV29-1 and TRBJ2-1; 9 bases align to TRBD2. J was trimmed by 6 bases and V by 6 bases; bases with no gene match: 12. Germline CDR1 SQVTM, CDR2 ANQGSEA. This CDR3 has 15 amino acids. CDR3 residues: CSVSGSGSRPNEQFF. DNA of the CDR3: TGCAGCGTCTCCGGTAGCGGGAGTCGGCCCAATGAGCAGTTCTTC.